This entry concerns a single T cell receptor beta chain. Germline loops: CDR1 SGDLS, CDR2 YYNGEE. This CDR3 has 12 residues. V lost 3 bases and J lost 6; bases outside the gene matches: 1. This sample is drawn from a study of blood T cell repertoires in COVID-19. Overall study: T cells, B-cell-depleted T cells, or PBMCs provided the cDNA or gDNA that served as material.

Sequencing used immunoSEQ multiplex PCR; TCRdb keeps in-frame clones, though not all of them. The profile shows over 200,000 clones, 81% of them singletons. Sample: peripheral blood. The V call is TRBV9, the J call TRBJ2-3; 7 bases map to TRBD1. This sequence originates from a woman older than 75 with acute or convalescent COVID-19. The CDR3: CASSEQGDTQYF. In DNA, the CDR3 is TGTGCCAGCAGCGAACAGGGGGATACGCAGTATTTT.